Presented here are 9 T cell receptor beta chains from one specimen sequenced in a study of technical replicates of blood from several donors. Libraries were prepared by immunoSEQ multiplex PCR; TCRdb keeps only in-frame clonotypes and omits some of them. Among about 81,000 clones listed, 95% were seen once. Source material: T cells isolated from PBMCs. The source of these receptors is a human donor in good health.

This chain connects TRBV7-3 to TRBJ2-2; possible D gene TRBD1, 8 bases. The CDR3 spans 15 residues. V lost 5 bases, J lost 3 bases, and 13 bases lay in between. Germline-derived CDR1 and CDR2 are SGHTA and FQGTGA. The CDR3 DNA reads TGTGCCAGCAGCAAACAGGGGGGGGACACCGGGGAGCTGTTTTTT. It yields the protein CASSKQGGDTGELFF.

The V gene is TRBV4-3, the J gene TRBJ2-3; 7 bases are a match to TRBD1. Trimming removed 1 base from V and 1 base from J; junction bases left unmatched: 5. Germline CDR1 and CDR2: LGHNA and YSLEER. The CDR3 is 16 residues long. This CDR3 reads CASSQGAGGRTDTQYF. In nucleotides, the CDR3 is TGCGCCAGCAGCCAAGGGGCAGGGGGACGCACAGATACGCAGTATTTT.

The rearrangement links TRBV6-5 to TRBJ2-5; weak D call: TRBD2 (5 bases). Germline CDR1 reads MNHEY; CDR2 reads SVGAGI. CDR3 length: 15 amino acids. Trimming shortened V by 0 bases and J by 4 bases, and 12 bases separated the two germline ends. The CDR3 is CASSYSTGLAETQYF. CDR3 sequence (DNA): TGTGCCAGCAGTTACTCAACGGGATTGGCAGAGACCCAGTACTTC.

The rearrangement uses TRBV28 and TRBJ1-5, with D uncertain. The CDR3 sequence is 14 residues long. V was cut by 1 base and J by 1 base, with 5 bases left in between. The germline CDR1 and CDR2 sequences are MDHEN and SYDVKM. CDR3 coding DNA: TGTGCCAGCAGTTTATCGGGGAGCAATCAGCCCCAGCATTTT. It is translated as CASSLSGSNQPQHF.

The rearrangement links TRBV13 to TRBJ1-4, with TRBD1 identical over 10 bases. This CDR3 contains 15 residues. Germline V gene lookup returns CDR1 PRHDT and CDR2 FYEKMQ (reference sequence). The trim removed 4 bases at V and 6 bases at J, leaving 5 bases unmatched. CDR3 sequence: CASSWRGTGDEKLFF. CDR3 sequence (DNA): TGTGCCAGCAGCTGGCGGGGGACAGGGGATGAAAAACTGTTTTTT.

J is TRBJ2-2 and V is TRBV5-4, with a weak D call TRBD2 (5 bases). V was clipped by 3 bases and J by 4 bases, with 7 bases between them. Germline assignment: CDR1 SGHNT and CDR2 YYREEE (reference sequence). The CDR3 totals 13 residues. CDR3 sequence: CASSSGITGELFF. The DNA for the CDR3 is TGTGCCAGCAGCTCGGGGATCACCGGGGAGCTGTTTTTT.

The rearrangement joins TRBV11-2 to TRBJ1-2; 7 bases agree with TRBD1. V was clipped by 4 bases and J by 7 bases; unmatched bases: 15. The CDR3 has 16 amino acids. CDR1 and CDR2 (germline): SGHAT, FQNNGV. This CDR3 is CASSSLGAHRGSGYTF. DNA for the CDR3: TGTGCCAGCAGCTCCCTAGGGGCCCACAGGGGCAGTGGCTACACCTTC. The whole variable domain, filled in from reference TRBV11-2 and TRBJ1-2, reads EAGVAQSPRYKIIEKRQSVAFWCNPISGHATLYWYQQILGQGPKLLIQFQNNGVVDDSQLPKDRFSAERLKGVDSTLKIQPAKLEDSAVYLCASSSLGAHRGSGYTFGSGTRLTVV.

The gene calls are TRBV7-6 and TRBJ2-5; D not certain. Between the trimmed V and J ends, which lost 1 base and 3 bases, there was a span of 6 bases. This CDR3 has 13 amino acids. Germline V gives CDR1 SGHVS, CDR2 FNYEAQ. The DNA for the CDR3 is TGTGCCAGCAGCTTAGATGGAGAAGAGACCCAGTACTTC. It codes for CASSLDGEETQYF.

The J gene is TRBJ2-1, the V gene TRBV5-3; D is perhaps TRBD2 (5 bases). TRBV5-3 is treated as an ORF (open reading frame) with a function not yet certain. Trimming pared 2 bases from V and 9 bases from J, leaving 12 bases between. The CDR3 has 13 residues. CDR3 sequence: CARSFRGEGEQFF. CDR3 coding DNA: TGTGCCAGAAGCTTCCGGGGAGAGGGTGAGCAGTTCTTC.